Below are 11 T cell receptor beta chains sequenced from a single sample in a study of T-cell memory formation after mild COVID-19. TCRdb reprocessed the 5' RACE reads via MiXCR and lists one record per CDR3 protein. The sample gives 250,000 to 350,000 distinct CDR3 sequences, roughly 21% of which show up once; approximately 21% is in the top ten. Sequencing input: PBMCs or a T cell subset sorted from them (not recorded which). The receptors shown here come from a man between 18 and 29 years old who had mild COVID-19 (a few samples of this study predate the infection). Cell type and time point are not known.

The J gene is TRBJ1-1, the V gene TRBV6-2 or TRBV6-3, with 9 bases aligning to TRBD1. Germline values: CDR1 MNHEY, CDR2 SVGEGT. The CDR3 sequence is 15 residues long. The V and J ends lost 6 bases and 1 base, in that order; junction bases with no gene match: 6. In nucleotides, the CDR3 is TGTGCCAGCAGAAGGACAGGGGTGGCGAACACTGAAGCTTTCTTT. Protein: CASRRTGVANTEAFF.

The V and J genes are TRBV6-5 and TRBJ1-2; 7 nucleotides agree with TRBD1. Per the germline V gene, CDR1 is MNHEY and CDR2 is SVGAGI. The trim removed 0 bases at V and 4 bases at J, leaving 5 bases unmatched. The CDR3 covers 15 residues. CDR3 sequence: CASSYSDRPPYGYTF. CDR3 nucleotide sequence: TGTGCCAGCAGTTACTCGGACAGGCCCCCCTATGGCTACACCTTC.

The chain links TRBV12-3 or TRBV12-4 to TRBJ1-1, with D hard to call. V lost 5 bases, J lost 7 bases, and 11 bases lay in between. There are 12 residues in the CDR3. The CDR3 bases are TGTGCCAGCAGTCGAGGGCGGGGTGAAGCTTTCTTT. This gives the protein CASSRGRGEAFF.

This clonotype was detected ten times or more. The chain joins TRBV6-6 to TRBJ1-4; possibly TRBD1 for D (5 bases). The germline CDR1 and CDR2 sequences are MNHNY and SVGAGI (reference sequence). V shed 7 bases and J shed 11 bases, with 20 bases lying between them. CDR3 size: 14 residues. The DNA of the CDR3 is TGTGCCAGCACCACCAGTTGGGGGGAGGTCAAACTGTTTTTT. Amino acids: CASTTSWGEVKLFF.

The CDR3 sequence: CSAFGGVGTDTQYF. CDR3 in DNA: TGCAGTGCTTTCGGGGGGGTGGGCACAGATACGCAGTATTTT. This chain joins TRBV20-1 and TRBJ2-3; TRBD2 aligns across 8 bases. With 5 bases clipped from V and 1 base from J, the junction kept 5 bases outside the gene matches. CDR1 is DFQATT and CDR2 is SNEGSKA in the germline V gene (reference sequence). The CDR3 is made up of 14 amino acids.

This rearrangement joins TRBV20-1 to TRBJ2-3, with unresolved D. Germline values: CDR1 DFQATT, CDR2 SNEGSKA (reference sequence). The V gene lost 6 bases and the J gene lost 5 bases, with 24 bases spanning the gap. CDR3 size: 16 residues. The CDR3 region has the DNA TGCAGTGCAAAAATTGGTGTAGGACCGAGCTTAGATACGCAGTATTTT. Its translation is CSAKIGVGPSLDTQYF.

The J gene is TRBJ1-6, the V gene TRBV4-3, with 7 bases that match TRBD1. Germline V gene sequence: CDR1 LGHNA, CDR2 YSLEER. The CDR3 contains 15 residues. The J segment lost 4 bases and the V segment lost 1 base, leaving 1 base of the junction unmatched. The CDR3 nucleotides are TGCGCCAGCAGCCAAGGGGGACAGTATAATTCACCCCTCCACTTT. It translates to CASSQGGQYNSPLHF.

The CDR3 DNA reads TGTGCCAGCAGCCCGTCAGTGTCGACAGGGACCCAGTACTTC. This gives the protein CASSPSVSTGTQYF. This sequence joins TRBV11-2 and TRBJ2-5, with TRBD1 as a possible D gene (6 bases). The length of the CDR3 is 14 residues. Germline V gene sequence: CDR1 SGHAT, CDR2 FQNNGV. V was pared by 5 bases and J by 7 bases, with 17 bases between.

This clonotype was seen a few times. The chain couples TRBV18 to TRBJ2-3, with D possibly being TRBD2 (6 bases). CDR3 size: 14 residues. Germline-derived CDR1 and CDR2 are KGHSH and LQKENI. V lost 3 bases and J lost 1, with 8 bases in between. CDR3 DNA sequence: TGTGCCAGCTCACCCGGGACTCGCACAGATACGCAGTATTTT. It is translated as CASSPGTRTDTQYF.

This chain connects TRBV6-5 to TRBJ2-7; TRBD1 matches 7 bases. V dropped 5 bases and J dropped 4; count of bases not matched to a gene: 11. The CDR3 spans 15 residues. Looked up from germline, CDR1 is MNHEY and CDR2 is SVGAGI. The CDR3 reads CASSLLPTGLYEQYF. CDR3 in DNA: TGTGCCAGCAGTCTACTACCGACAGGGTTGTACGAGCAGTACTTC.

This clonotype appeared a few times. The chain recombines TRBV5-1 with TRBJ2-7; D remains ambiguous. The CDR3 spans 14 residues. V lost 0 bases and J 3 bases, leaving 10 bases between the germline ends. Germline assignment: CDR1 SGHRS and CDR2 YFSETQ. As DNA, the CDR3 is TGCGCCAGCAGCTTGGCCGTGGGAAACTACGAGCAGTACTTC. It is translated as CASSLAVGNYEQYF.